This T cell receptor beta chain is from a study of cytomegalovirus exposure and HLA in healthy donors (dated 2017 in TCRdb). Turning to the overall study: An earlier analysis of roughly 610 of the donors reported about 300 Gb of sequence data and around 100 million unique TCR beta sequences obtained from around 180 million T cells. All discovery cohort repertoires had been generated on a single sequencing platform. Of the roughly 400 genotyped donors, approximately 83% fell in the genetic ancestry cluster associated with self-reported Caucasian donors. The study profiled the T cell repertoires of approximately 700 subjects by immunosequencing and related them to cytomegalovirus serostatus. High-throughput TCR immunosequencing, statistical association of individual TCRs with disease status, and machine learning were combined to predict cytomegalovirus infection status. Both class I and class II loci were covered by HLA typing, at four-digit resolution. Besides the first cohort of roughly 660 subjects, a separate validation cohort made up of 95 to 150 different subjects was used. To decide whether each TCR beta V gene segment behaved as functional or pseudogenic, an earlier analysis of several hundred of the donors relied on high-throughput TCR beta sequencing. A later analysis re-analyzed previously published TCR beta repertoires from 550 to 700 donors and added high-resolution HLA genotyping to study TCR occurrence patterns. An early release covering 550 to 650 HLA-typed donors comprised about 300 gigabases of sequencing data and tens of millions of unique TCR sequences. Among 300 to 500 genotyped donors of the cohort, an average of about 220,000 unique TCR beta nucleotide sequences was sequenced per donor, of which about 18% were non-productive. Donor age, sex, ethnicity and CMV serostatus were collected together with the repertoire data. A later genetic analysis used genome-wide SNP genotypes for about 55% of the 666 donors, treating that subset as a discovery cohort. In the later analysis, no new phenotypic data were used to find candidate immune exposures; instead, reliance was placed on TCR beta sequences and their occurrence across donors. Typing coverage differed by locus: A, B, C, DRB1 and DQB1 were typed in about 620-640 donors, DQA1 in 522, DPA1 in some 570, and DPB1 in 472. Five DR-DQ haplotypes were treated as single units for association and clustering because of strong linkage in the cohort. The study aimed to test whether cataloging public T cell receptors could reveal signatures of past pathogen exposure. The investigation overall reported the following: In an earlier analysis of around 500 of the donors, most TCR beta V segments appeared in productive rearrangements about 87% or about 30% of the time, broadly matching IMGT annotations. An association between a missense DCLRE1C variant and V-gene and J-gene trimming of TCR beta chains was found in a later genetic analysis and replicated in an independent cohort. The only immune exposure information available for the cohort was CMV serostatus. In a later analysis, some 18,000 TCR beta sequences were associated with specific HLA alleles at a false discovery rate of 0.05. Because the 87-base-pair reads could not distinguish some IMGT-functional V segments, including TRBV6-2 and TRBV6-3, those segments were excluded. Only TCR beta chains were sequenced in this cohort, and the absence of alpha or paired-chain data limited detectable features. In a later analysis, most CMV-associated TCR beta chains were found to appear HLA-restricted, with HLA associations seemingly driven largely by CMV exposure. A total of 150 or so TCR beta chains were listed by the study as associated with cytomegalovirus. Linkage disequilibrium might explain the correlated functional status among segregating V segments, but an unknown experimental factor could not be ruled out. Because HLA typing was unavailable for some donors at each locus, only the typed subset was used in association tests. The classifier was reported to diagnose cytomegalovirus status with high specificity and sensitivity in both the original and validation cohorts. In a later analysis, several top co-occurrence clusters were reported to appear linked to parvovirus B19, influenza, CMV and Epstein-Barr virus. A later analysis found that HLA-associated TCR beta chains were more clonally expanded and had lower generation probabilities than equally common non-associated chains. Compared with the approximately 600-donor mean, donors in an Asian-associated ancestry cluster had fewer N-insertions in productive TCRs, according to a later genetic analysis. While some public TCRs were present in many individuals, most TCR sequences turned up only very rarely across donors. The earlier analysis of about 600 of the donors excluded fewer than 20 rarely observed V segments, including chromosome 9 orphons, because counts were too low. In a later analysis, TCR association rates were found to vary across HLA loci, with the most associated TCRs seen for DRB1 alleles and the fewest for HLA-C alleles. A group of highly shared sequence variants was considered likely to be a technical artifact of the sequencing pipeline. Strong co-occurrence of HLA alleles, especially DR and DQ, made assigning TCR associations to individual alleles difficult. The authors suggested that the approach could potentially be extended to other disease states and immunological phenotypes. In vitro tests confirmed that a few of the cytomegalovirus-associated TCR beta chains recognize cytomegalovirus antigens. Presence/absence analyses assumed roughly uniform sequencing depth across donors, an assumption that may not hold. A further reported finding was that TCR beta sequences accurately predicted the HLA-A and HLA-B alleles for most subjects in the first cohort.

On this clone: The specificity of this receptor is unknown. Nothing much larger sits one base from this clone, and base qualities are not available.

The cohort comprised around 700 healthy bone marrow donors. Cohort members were all nominally healthy when sampled, although unrecorded immune exposures were likely present. The donor tested CMV seronegative and was one of the 352 seronegative cohort members. A peripheral blood sample was provided by each donor, and peripheral blood mononuclear cells were used for TCR beta sequencing. The Qiagen DNeasy Blood Extraction Kit was used to extract genomic DNA from the blood cell samples. The CDR3 numbers 16 residues from cysteine through phenylalanine. Of all the DNA, just the CDR3 is kept, 48 bases in frame from base 1. CDR1 is given as MNHNY and CDR2 as SVGAGI, both from the germline V gene (reference sequence). Trimming leaves V shorter by 1 base and J shorter by 4 bases, with the junction holding 8 bases beyond the gene matches. The library was generated by the immunoSEQ multiplex PCR assay. The multiplex PCR relied on a mix of 60 forward primers for TCR Vbeta segments and 13 reverse primers for TCR Jbeta segments. Amplification of the CDR3 region of rearranged TCR beta genes was performed with a multiplex PCR assay on genomic DNA. The Illumina HiSeq System was used to sequence the amplified TCR beta libraries as 87-base-pair reads. The paper's data handling went like this. A later analysis tallied tens of millions of unique TCR beta chains across the 666 repertoires, and around 12 million of those chains were shared by two or more donors. To remove PCR and sequencing errors, raw reads were error-corrected and collapsed into unique sequences using a nearest-neighbor algorithm that merged closely related sequences. V, D and J gene segments were assigned by aligning CDR3 sequences to IMGT reference sequences. For a sequence to be retained, a match of at least six nucleotides was required to both a V gene segment and a J gene segment. Rearrangements were classified as productive when the CDR3 lacked stop codons and remained in frame with V and J, and all other rearrangements were classified as non-productive. CDR3 was defined according to IMGT convention as the region running from the second conserved V-encoded cysteine to the conserved J-encoded phenylalanine. The earlier analysis of about 560 of the donors excluded any sequence lacking an unambiguous match to a single V gene segment. In an earlier analysis of around 600 of the donors, V segments were called functional above 56.7% productive rearrangements and were called segregating when the between-donor standard deviation exceeded 5%. A statistical classification framework was developed to diagnose cytomegalovirus status using the catalog of TCR beta chain sequences. In a later analysis, TCR nucleotide sequences were compared against IMGT/GENE-DB human TR gene sequences so that V and J genes could be assigned. Using the TCRdist pipeline, a later analysis assigned CDR3 sequences along with most-parsimonious VDJ recombination scenarios. A later analysis defined each TCR beta chain by its CDR3 amino acid sequence plus V-gene family, and excluded reads lacking a unique V-gene family. As a way to deal with suspected cross-contamination and a sequencing artifact, a later analysis dropped roughly 620 nucleotide sequences that were highly shared and had low generation probability. A later analysis calculated a clonal expansion index for each public chain from normalized within-repertoire ranks of inferred template counts. In a later analysis, generation probabilities were computed with a VDJ recombination model fitted to out-of-frame rearrangements, and the resulting probabilities were checked against IGoR. In a later analysis, TCR-TCR, TCR-HLA and TCR-CMV co-occurrence was scored with hypergeometric tests, and a repertoire-size bias correction was applied to TCR pairs. False discovery rates were estimated in a later analysis by permuting HLA or CMV assignments 20 times. In a later analysis, co-occurring TCRs were grouped with DBSCAN, and TCRdist sequence similarity was added when clustering was performed within HLA-allele-positive subsets. For co-occurrence clustering, repertoires with fewer than 30,000 or more than 120,000 public chains were excluded, along with a handful of repertoires with anomalous nucleotide sharing. TCRdb took this table from immuneACCESS and kept in-frame rearrangements with V and J called. Such tables lack part of the clones; where checked against another copy, unresolved V genes explain under half of the gap, and the rest is unexplained. The V and J calls and the clone size are those of that table, but D and trimming were determined from the DNA. The sample contains about 280,000 clones, roughly 89% of them found a single time. The biggest ten clones account for roughly 2.1% of the sample.

The TCR originated in a woman between 18 and 30 years old in good health and CMV-seronegative. Sequencing used PBMCs. Recombination connected TRBV6-6 to TRBJ2-3; the central 7 bases match TRBD2. The CDR3 corresponds to CASSYFGGGGSDTQYF. The nucleotide sequence is given as TGTGCCAGCAGTTACTTTGGCGGGGGAGGTTCAGATACGCAGTATTTT.